This record looks at one T cell receptor beta chain sequence and its context. What it binds is unknown. This sample was taken from a study of cytomegalovirus exposure and HLA in healthy donors. The study, taken as a whole, reports: In a later analysis, V- and J-gene trimming of beta chains associated with a DCLRE1C missense variant, replicated independently. Some segments of the V type, notably TRBV6-2 and TRBV6-3, were excluded as indistinguishable.

Unrecorded immune exposures were likely, despite nominal health at sampling. CDR1 is SNHLY and CDR2 is FYNNEI in the germline V gene. The V and J ends lost 2 bases and 9 bases, in that order; junction bases with no gene match: 1. The CDR3 contains 12 residues. With 60 Vbeta and 13 Jbeta primers, the PCR was carried out. Clones were sequenced by immunoSEQ multiplex PCR, and TCRdb holds only the in-frame ones, with some missing. Of about 92,000 clones listed, approximately 85% are singletons. The clonotype was recovered from a woman younger than 30 in good health and CMV-seropositive. V is TRBV2 and J is TRBJ2-1, with 7 positions matching TRBD2. What was sequenced was PBMCs. CDR3 protein: CASSELAGEQFF. CDR3 bases: TGTGCCAGCAGTGAATTAGCGGGTGAGCAGTTCTTC.